The 23 T cell receptor beta chains below were found in one sample sequenced in a study of blood T cell repertoires in COVID-19. Libraries were prepared by immunoSEQ multiplex PCR; TCRdb keeps only in-frame clonotypes and omits some of them. Of around 380,000 clones in the sample, more than 65% were seen once. The specimen sequenced was peripheral blood. The receptors derive from a human donor with acute or convalescent COVID-19. The donor label of this sample is uncertain.

The chain recombines TRBV12-3 or TRBV12-4 with TRBJ1-1; a possible D gene is TRBD1 (5 bases). V was clipped by 3 bases and J by 5 bases, with 10 bases between them. There are 13 residues in the CDR3. CDR3 bases: TGTGCCAGCAGTTTTGGGGGAGGGACTGAAGCTTTCTTT. It translates to CASSFGGGTEAFF.

This clone appeared a single time. This chain uses TRBV11-2 with TRBJ1-5; D uncertain. The CDR3 contains 15 residues. With 1 base removed from V and 3 bases from J, the gap between germline ends came to 10 bases. The V gene's germline CDR1 is SGHAT and CDR2 FQNNGV. The DNA of the CDR3 is TGTGCCAGCAGCTTAGGTAGCACATCCAATCAGCCCCAGCATTTT. This translates into CASSLGSTSNQPQHF.

Turning to this clone: The same CDR3 is also encoded by other DNA sequences in this sample. J is TRBJ2-1 and V is TRBV6-1; 10 bases fit TRBD2. Germline trimming cut 2 bases from V and 0 bases from J; bases unmatched to any gene: 7. Germline V CDR1 and CDR2: MNHNS, SASEGT. This CDR3 has 18 amino acids. The CDR3 sequence: CASSERGLAVSSYNEQFF. In nucleotides, the CDR3 is TGTGCCAGCAGTGAACGAGGACTAGCGGTAAGCTCCTACAATGAGCAGTTCTTC.

The table lists this clone with a few counts. The V and J genes are TRBV4-1 and TRBJ1-1; D might be TRBD1 (6 bases). Trimming left V 0 bases short and J 5 bases short, with 10 bases between. The CDR3 loop spans 14 amino acids. The germline CDR1 and CDR2 sequences are MGHRA and YSYEKL. In nucleotides, the CDR3 is TGCGCCAGCAGCCAAGAACAGGGCAGAACTGAAGCTTTCTTT. It specifies CASSQEQGRTEAFF.

This rearrangement joins TRBV2 to TRBJ1-1; TRBD1 might be the D (5 bases). The V end lost 8 bases, the J end lost 1 base, and 11 bases lay between the germline ends. CDR3 size: 13 residues. The germline V gene encodes CDR1 SNHLY and CDR2 FYNNEI. The CDR3 loop is CASLREGNTEAFF. CDR3 coding DNA: TGTGCCAGCCTCAGGGAGGGGAACACTGAAGCTTTCTTT.

The rearrangement joins TRBV12-3 or TRBV12-4 to TRBJ2-1; possibly TRBD2 for D (5 bases). The CDR3 has 13 residues. V was cut by 10 bases and J by 3 bases, with 13 bases left in between. The CDR3 nucleotides are TGTGCCACCCAAGTAGGGAGCTACAATGAGCAGTTCTTC. This sequence encodes CATQVGSYNEQFF.

The J gene is TRBJ2-7, the V gene TRBV5-1, with D unclear. The length of the CDR3 is 15 residues. Looked up from germline, CDR1 is SGHRS and CDR2 is YFSETQ. With 3 bases removed from V and 1 base from J, the gap between germline ends came to 14 bases. CDR3 residues: CASSSNPQASYEQYF. Here the CDR3 DNA reads TGCGCCAGCAGCTCAAATCCGCAGGCATCCTACGAGCAGTACTTC. Variable domain in full (rest from reference TRBV5-1 and TRBJ2-7): KAGVTQTPRYLIKTRGQQVTLSCSPISGHRSVSWYQQTPGQGLQFLFEYFSETQRNKGNFPGRFSGRQFSNSRSEMNVSTLELGDSALYLCASSSNPQASYEQYFGPGTRLTVT.

V gene TRBV13 combines with J gene TRBJ2-1, with TRBD2 as a possible D gene (6 bases). V gave up 5 bases and J gave up 0 bases, with 20 bases separating them. CDR1 is PRHDT and CDR2 is FYEKMQ in the germline V gene (reference sequence). The CDR3 contains 18 residues. In DNA, the CDR3 is TGTGCCAGCAGCAACGAAACTACCCAGGGACTCTCCTACAATGAGCAGTTCTTC. Translated: CASSNETTQGLSYNEQFF.

J is TRBJ2-7 and V is TRBV16; 10 nucleotides line up with TRBD1. The V and J ends lost 0 bases and 3 bases, in that order; junction bases with no gene match: 2. Germline-derived CDR1 and CDR2 are KGHSY and FQNENV. This CDR3 contains 15 residues. Here the CDR3 DNA reads TGTGCCAGCAGCCAATCGGGACAGGGGCGCTACGAGCAGTACTTC. It specifies CASSQSGQGRYEQYF.

The chain recombines TRBV27 with TRBJ2-7; 7 bases line up with TRBD1. J was trimmed by 0 bases and V by 2 bases; bases with no gene match: 10. From germline, CDR1 is MNHEY and CDR2 SMNVEV (reference sequence). This CDR3 spans 17 amino acids. Here the CDR3 reads CASSLMLGRTGSYEQYF. The CDR3 DNA reads as TGTGCCAGCAGTTTAATGTTGGGGCGGACAGGCTCCTACGAGCAGTACTTC.

The rearrangement joins TRBV9 to TRBJ1-1; 8 bases fit TRBD1. Germline values: CDR1 SGDLS, CDR2 YYNGEE. This CDR3 is 13 amino acids long. Losses at the gene ends were 3 bases for V and 4 bases for J; bases not matched to a gene: 2. This CDR3 reads CASSEDRATEAFF. CDR3 nucleotides: TGTGCCAGCAGCGAGGACAGGGCCACTGAAGCTTTCTTT.

The rearrangement uses TRBV6-1 and TRBJ2-4, with 10 positions matching TRBD1. V lost 2 bases, J lost 8 bases, and 6 bases stayed unmatched. The CDR3 has 15 residues. Germline assignment: CDR1 MNHNS and CDR2 SASEGT. The CDR3 spells CASSEPGQGTDIQYF. The CDR3 DNA sequence: TGTGCCAGCAGTGAACCGGGACAGGGGACAGACATTCAGTACTTC.

The chain carries TRBV19 and TRBJ2-3, with 8 bases aligning to TRBD2. CDR1 and CDR2 from the germline V gene are LNHDA and SQIVND (reference sequence). V lost 6 bases and J lost 4; bases outside the gene matches: 12. CDR3 length: 16 residues. In DNA form, the CDR3 reads TGTGCCAGTAGCTTCCTCGGGGGGGCTGGCGCAGATACGCAGTATTTT. Translating it yields CASSFLGGAGADTQYF.

The chain employs TRBV15 and TRBJ2-5, with 8 nucleotides matching TRBD2. With 4 bases clipped from V and 2 bases from J, the junction kept 3 bases outside the gene matches. CDR1 is LNHNV and CDR2 is YYDKDF in the germline V gene (reference sequence). This CDR3 has 14 amino acids. The chain's CDR3 is CATSKAGAQETQYF. The CDR3 bases are TGTGCCACCAGCAAAGCGGGAGCGCAAGAGACCCAGTACTTC.

This clone has just one count. This chain connects TRBV18 to TRBJ1-4; 10 nucleotides line up with TRBD1. The germline V gene encodes CDR1 KGHSH and CDR2 LQKENI. The length of the CDR3 is 13 residues. Trimming at V came to 8 bases and at J to 8 bases, leaving 5 bases not matched to a gene. CDR3 coding DNA: TGTGCCAGCCACCGGGACAGGGGCGAAAAACTGTTTTTT. It is translated as CASHRDRGEKLFF. The full variable domain, its missing parts supplied by reference TRBV18 and TRBJ1-4, is NAGVMQNPRHLVRRRGQEARLRCSPMKGHSHVYWYRQLPEEGLKFMVYLQKENIIDESGMPKERFSAEFPKEGPSILRIQQVVRGDSAAYFCASHRDRGEKLFFGSGTQLSVL.

The chain joins TRBV6-2 or TRBV6-3 to TRBJ1-5; 8 positions match TRBD1. The CDR3 has 17 amino acids. The V gene end was trimmed by 5 bases and the J gene end by 1 base; junction bases not matched to a gene: 10. Germline V gene lookup returns CDR1 MNHEY and CDR2 SVGEGT. The CDR3 protein is CASSPRGLGVSNQPQHF. The CDR3, as DNA: TGTGCCAGCAGTCCCAGGGGGCTGGGGGTAAGCAATCAGCCCCAGCATTTT.

The rearrangement uses TRBV19 and TRBJ1-2; 9 bases map to TRBD1. This CDR3 has 15 residues. V dropped 7 bases and J dropped 7; count of bases not matched to a gene: 13. CDR1 LNHDA and CDR2 SQIVND come from the germline V gene (reference sequence). The CDR3 region has the DNA TGTGCCAGTACCAAAAGGTGGGACAGGGTTTCTGGCTACACCTTC. Its protein product is CASTKRWDRVSGYTF.

This clone occurred once. V gene TRBV10-2 combines with J gene TRBJ2-7; perhaps TRBD2 as D (5 bases). V dropped 3 bases and J dropped 3 bases, with 12 bases sitting between them. Per the germline V gene, CDR1 is WSHSY and CDR2 is SAAADI. CDR3 size: 14 residues. The CDR3 region is CASSEGGFNYEQYF. CDR3 DNA sequence: TGCGCCAGCAGTGAAGGCGGGTTTAACTACGAGCAGTACTTC.

The chain employs TRBV7-8 and TRBJ2-1, with unresolved D. Germline V gene lookup returns CDR1 SGHVS and CDR2 FQNEAQ. Trimming shortened V by 5 bases and J by 9 bases, and 20 bases separated the two germline ends. This CDR3 comprises 15 residues. The CDR3: CASSLSGARAGEQFF. The CDR3 DNA follows: TGTGCCAGCAGCCTCTCTGGAGCGCGCGCCGGTGAGCAGTTCTTC.

The genes are TRBV5-1 and TRBJ2-3; 10 bases map to TRBD1. Germline lookup yields CDR1 SGHRS and CDR2 YFSETQ. The trim removed 7 bases at V and 8 bases at J, leaving 16 bases unmatched. The CDR3 totals 16 residues. The DNA of the CDR3 is TGCGCCAGCGGGACAGGGGAAATTAGTTCTTTGGGTACGCAGTATTTT. The encoded protein is CASGTGEISSLGTQYF.

This clone was observed once. This chain connects TRBV28 to TRBJ1-2, with 12 bases that match TRBD1. Germline loops: CDR1 MDHEN, CDR2 SYDVKM. V trimming: 6 bases; J trimming: 4 bases; junction bases outside the gene matches: 9. This CDR3 comprises 16 residues. DNA for the CDR3: TGTGCCAGCAGGGTGGGGGGACAGGGGGCCTCCTATGGCTACACCTTC. It encodes CASRVGGQGASYGYTF.

This clone was seen more than once but under ten times. The rearrangement uses TRBV11-2 and TRBJ1-1, with D unclear. CDR1 is SGHAT, CDR2 FQNNGV, per germline. The CDR3 totals 12 residues. Trimming took 2 bases from V and 11 from J, leaving 12 bases between them. CDR3 DNA: TGTGCCAGCAGCTTATCTGGTCGAGTGGCTTTCTTT. Translating it yields CASSLSGRVAFF.

In its sample, this clone was seen once. The chain carries TRBV11-2 and TRBJ2-1; TRBD1 matches at 10 bases. Germline CDR1 SGHAT, CDR2 FQNNGV. The J segment lost 5 bases and the V segment lost 5 bases, leaving 9 bases of the junction unmatched. CDR3 length: 16 amino acids. CDR3 nucleotide sequence: TGTGCCAGCAGCGCAGACAGGGGGCGCTTCAACAATGAGCAGTTCTTC. Amino acid sequence: CASSADRGRFNNEQFF.